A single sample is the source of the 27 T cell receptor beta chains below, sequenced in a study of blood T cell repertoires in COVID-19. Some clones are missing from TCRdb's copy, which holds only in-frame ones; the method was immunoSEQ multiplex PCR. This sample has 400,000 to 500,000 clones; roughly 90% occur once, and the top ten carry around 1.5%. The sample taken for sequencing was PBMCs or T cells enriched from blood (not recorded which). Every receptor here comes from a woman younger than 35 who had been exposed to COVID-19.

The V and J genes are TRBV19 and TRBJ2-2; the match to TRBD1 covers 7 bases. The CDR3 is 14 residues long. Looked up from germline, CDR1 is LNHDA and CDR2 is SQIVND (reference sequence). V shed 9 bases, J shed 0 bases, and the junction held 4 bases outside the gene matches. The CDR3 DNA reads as TGTGCCAGCGGGACAGCTACGAACACCGGGGAGCTGTTTTTT. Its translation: CASGTATNTGELFF.

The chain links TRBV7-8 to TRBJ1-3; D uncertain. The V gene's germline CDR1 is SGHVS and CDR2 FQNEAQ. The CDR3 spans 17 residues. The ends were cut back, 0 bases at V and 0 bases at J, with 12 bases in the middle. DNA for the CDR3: TGTGCCAGCAGCTTAGCAGTCTCCGGGTTCTCTGGAAACACCATATATTTT. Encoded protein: CASSLAVSGFSGNTIYF.

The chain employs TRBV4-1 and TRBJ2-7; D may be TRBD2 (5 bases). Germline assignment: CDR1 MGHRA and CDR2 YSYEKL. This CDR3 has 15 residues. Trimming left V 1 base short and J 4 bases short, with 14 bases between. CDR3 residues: CASSQADEGWYEQYF. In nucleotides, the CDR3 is TGCGCCAGCAGCCAAGCCGACGAGGGCTGGTACGAGCAGTACTTC.

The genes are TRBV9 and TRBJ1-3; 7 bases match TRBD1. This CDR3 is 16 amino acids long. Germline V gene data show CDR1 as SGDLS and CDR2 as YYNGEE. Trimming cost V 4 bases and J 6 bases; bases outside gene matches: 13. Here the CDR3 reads CASSTHDRALENTIYF. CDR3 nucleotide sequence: TGTGCCAGCAGCACCCACGACAGGGCCCTGGAAAACACCATATATTTT.

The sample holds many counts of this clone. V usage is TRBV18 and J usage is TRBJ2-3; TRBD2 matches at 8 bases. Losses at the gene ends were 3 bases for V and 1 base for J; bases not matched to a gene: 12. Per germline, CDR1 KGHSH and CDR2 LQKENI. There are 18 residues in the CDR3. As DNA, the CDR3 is TGTGCCAGCTCACCCAGCGGGGGCAGGTCGTCTGGCACAGATACGCAGTATTTT. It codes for CASSPSGGRSSGTDTQYF.

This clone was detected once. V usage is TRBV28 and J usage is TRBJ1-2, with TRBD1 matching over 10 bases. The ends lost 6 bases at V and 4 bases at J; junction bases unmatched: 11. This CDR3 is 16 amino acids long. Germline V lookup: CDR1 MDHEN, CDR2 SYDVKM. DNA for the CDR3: TGTGCCAGCAGACCATCCCCCGGGACAGGGGCCTATGGCTACACCTTC. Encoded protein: CASRPSPGTGAYGYTF.

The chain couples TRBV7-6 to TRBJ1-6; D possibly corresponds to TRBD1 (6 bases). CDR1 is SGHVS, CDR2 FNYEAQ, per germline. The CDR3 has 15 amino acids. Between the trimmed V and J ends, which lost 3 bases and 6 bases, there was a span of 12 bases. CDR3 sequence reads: CASSLGQGPNSPLHF. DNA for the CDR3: TGTGCCAGCAGCTTGGGGCAGGGGCCTAATTCACCCCTCCACTTT.

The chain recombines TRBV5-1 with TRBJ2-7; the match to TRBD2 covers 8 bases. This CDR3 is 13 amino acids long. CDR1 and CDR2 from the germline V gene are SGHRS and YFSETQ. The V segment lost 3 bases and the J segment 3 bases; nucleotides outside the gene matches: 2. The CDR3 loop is CASSSGLDYEQYF. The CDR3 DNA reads TGCGCCAGCAGCTCGGGACTAGACTACGAGCAGTACTTC. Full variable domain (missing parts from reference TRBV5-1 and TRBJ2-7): KAGVTQTPRYLIKTRGQQVTLSCSPISGHRSVSWYQQTPGQGLQFLFEYFSETQRNKGNFPGRFSGRQFSNSRSEMNVSTLELGDSALYLCASSSGLDYEQYFGPGTRLTVT.

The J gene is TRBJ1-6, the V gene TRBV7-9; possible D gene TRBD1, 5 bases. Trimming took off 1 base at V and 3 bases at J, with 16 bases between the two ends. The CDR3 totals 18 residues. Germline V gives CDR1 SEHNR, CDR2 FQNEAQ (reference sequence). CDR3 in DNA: TGTGCCAGCAGCTTAGACTTCGGGGGGATAGACTATAATTCACCCCTCCACTTT. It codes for CASSLDFGGIDYNSPLHF.

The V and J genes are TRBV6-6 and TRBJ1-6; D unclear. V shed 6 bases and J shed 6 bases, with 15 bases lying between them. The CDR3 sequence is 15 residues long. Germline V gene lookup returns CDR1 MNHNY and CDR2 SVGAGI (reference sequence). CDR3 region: CASSPAGFGNSPLHF. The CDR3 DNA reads TGTGCCAGCAGCCCTGCGGGGTTCGGTAATTCACCCCTCCACTTT.

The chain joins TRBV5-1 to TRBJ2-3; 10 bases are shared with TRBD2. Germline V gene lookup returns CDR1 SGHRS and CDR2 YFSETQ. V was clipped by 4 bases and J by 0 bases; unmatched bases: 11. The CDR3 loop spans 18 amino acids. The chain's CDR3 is CASSPWLAGALSTDTQYF. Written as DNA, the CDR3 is TGCGCCAGCAGCCCCTGGCTAGCGGGGGCCCTTAGCACAGATACGCAGTATTTT.

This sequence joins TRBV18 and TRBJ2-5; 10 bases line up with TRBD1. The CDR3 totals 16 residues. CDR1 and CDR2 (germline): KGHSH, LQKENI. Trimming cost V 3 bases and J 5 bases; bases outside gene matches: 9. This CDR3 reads CASSPPDRGRWETQYF. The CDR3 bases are TGTGCCAGCTCACCGCCAGACAGGGGGCGCTGGGAGACCCAGTACTTC.

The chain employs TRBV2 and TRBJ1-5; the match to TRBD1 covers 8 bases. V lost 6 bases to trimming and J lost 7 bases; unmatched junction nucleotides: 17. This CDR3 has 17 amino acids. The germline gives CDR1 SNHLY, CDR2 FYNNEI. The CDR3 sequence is CASRSGQGSGGKQPQHF. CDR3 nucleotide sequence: TGTGCCAGCAGATCCGGACAGGGTAGTGGGGGAAAGCAGCCCCAGCATTTT.

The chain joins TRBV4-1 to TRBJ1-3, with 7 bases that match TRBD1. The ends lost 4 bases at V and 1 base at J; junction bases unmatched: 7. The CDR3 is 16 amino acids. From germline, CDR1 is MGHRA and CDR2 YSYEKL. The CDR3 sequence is CASSLTGTASGNTIYF. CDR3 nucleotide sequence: TGCGCCAGCAGCCTAACCGGGACAGCTTCTGGAAACACCATATATTTT.

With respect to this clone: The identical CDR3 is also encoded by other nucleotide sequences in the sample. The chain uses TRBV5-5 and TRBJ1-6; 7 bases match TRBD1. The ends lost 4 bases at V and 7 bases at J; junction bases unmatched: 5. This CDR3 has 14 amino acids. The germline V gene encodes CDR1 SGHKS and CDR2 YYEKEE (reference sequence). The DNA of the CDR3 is TGTGCCAGCAGCCTCGGACAGGAAAATTCACCCCTCCACTTT. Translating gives CASSLGQENSPLHF. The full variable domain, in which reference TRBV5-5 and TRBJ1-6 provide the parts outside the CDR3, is DAGVTQSPTHLIKTRGQQVTLRCSPISGHKSVSWYQQVLGQGPQFIFQYYEKEERGRGNFPDRFSARQFPNYSSELNVNALLLGDSALYLCASSLGQENSPLHFGNGTRLTVT.

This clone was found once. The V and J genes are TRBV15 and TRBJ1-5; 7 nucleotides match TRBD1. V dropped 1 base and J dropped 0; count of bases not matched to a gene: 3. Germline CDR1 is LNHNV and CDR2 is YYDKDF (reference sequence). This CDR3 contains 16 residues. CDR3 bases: TGTGCCACCAGCAGAGCCCCAGGGGGTAGCAATCAGCCCCAGCATTTT. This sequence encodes CATSRAPGGSNQPQHF.

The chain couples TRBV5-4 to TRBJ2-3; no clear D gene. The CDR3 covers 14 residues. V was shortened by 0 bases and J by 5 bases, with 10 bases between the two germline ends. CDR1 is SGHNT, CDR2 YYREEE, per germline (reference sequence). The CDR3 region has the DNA TGTGCCAGCAGCTTGGTACAGTTAGGAGATACGCAGTATTTT. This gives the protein CASSLVQLGDTQYF.

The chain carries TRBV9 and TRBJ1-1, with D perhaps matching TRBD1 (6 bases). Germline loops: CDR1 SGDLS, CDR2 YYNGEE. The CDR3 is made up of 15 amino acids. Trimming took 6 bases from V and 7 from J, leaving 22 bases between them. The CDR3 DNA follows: TGTGCCAGCACCCCTTTCCGGGACATAAGGGATGAAGCTTTCTTT. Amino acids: CASTPFRDIRDEAFF.

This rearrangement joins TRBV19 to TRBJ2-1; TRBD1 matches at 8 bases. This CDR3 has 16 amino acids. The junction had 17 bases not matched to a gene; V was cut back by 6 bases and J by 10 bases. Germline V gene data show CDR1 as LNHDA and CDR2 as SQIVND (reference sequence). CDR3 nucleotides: TGTGCCAGTAGCGCCTATTTTGGACAGGGAACGTGGGAGCAGTTCTTC. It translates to CASSAYFGQGTWEQFF.

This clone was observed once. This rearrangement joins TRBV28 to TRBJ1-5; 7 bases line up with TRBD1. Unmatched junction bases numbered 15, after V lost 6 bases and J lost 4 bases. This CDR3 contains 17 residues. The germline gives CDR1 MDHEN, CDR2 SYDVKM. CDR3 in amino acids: CASRLGGGQRLNQPQHF. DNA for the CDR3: TGTGCCAGCAGGTTAGGAGGGGGACAGCGGTTAAATCAGCCCCAGCATTTT.

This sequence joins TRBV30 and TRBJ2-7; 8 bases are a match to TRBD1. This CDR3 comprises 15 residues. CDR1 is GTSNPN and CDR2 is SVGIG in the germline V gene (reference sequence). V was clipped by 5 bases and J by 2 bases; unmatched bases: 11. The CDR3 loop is CAWADRARWTYEQYF. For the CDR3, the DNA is TGTGCCTGGGCGGACAGGGCCCGATGGACCTACGAGCAGTACTTC.

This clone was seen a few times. The CDR3 spells CASSPGTGVHEQYF. The DNA for the CDR3 is TGTGCCAGTAGCCCCGGGACAGGGGTACACGAGCAGTACTTC. The V and J genes are TRBV19 and TRBJ2-7; 10 nucleotides match TRBD1. Germline CDR1 is LNHDA and CDR2 is SQIVND (reference sequence). Unmatched junction bases numbered 7, after V lost 6 bases and J lost 5 bases. The CDR3 loop spans 14 amino acids. The variable domain in full, with the rest retrieved from reference TRBV19 and TRBJ2-7, is DGGITQSPKYLFRKEGQNVTLSCEQNLNHDAMYWYRQDPGQGLRLIYYSQIVNDFQKGDIAEGYSVSREKKESFPLTVTSAQKNPTAFYLCASSPGTGVHEQYFGPGTRLTVT.

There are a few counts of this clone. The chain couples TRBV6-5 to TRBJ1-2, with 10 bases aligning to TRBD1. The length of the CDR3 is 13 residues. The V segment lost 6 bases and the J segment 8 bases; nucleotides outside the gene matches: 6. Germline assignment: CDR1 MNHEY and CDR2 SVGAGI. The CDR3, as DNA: TGTGCCAGCAGCCACGGGACAGGGGAAGGCTACACCTTC. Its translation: CASSHGTGEGYTF.

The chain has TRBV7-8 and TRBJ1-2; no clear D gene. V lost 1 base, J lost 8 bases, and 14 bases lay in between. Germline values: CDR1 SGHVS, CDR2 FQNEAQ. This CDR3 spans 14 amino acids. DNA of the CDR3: TGTGCCAGCAGCTTAGTAACGGATACCGGGGGCTACACCTTC. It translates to CASSLVTDTGGYTF.

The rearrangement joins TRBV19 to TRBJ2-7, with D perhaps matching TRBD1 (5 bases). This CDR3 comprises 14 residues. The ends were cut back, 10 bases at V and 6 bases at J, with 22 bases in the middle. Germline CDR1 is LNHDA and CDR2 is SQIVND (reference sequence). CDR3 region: CAKSGKGKFCEQYF. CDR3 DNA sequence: TGTGCCAAATCTGGGAAGGGGAAGTTTTGCGAGCAGTACTTC. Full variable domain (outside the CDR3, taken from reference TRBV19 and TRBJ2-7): DGGITQSPKYLFRKEGQNVTLSCEQNLNHDAMYWYRQDPGQGLRLIYYSQIVNDFQKGDIAEGYSVSREKKESFPLTVTSAQKNPTAFYLCAKSGKGKFCEQYFGPGTRLTVT.

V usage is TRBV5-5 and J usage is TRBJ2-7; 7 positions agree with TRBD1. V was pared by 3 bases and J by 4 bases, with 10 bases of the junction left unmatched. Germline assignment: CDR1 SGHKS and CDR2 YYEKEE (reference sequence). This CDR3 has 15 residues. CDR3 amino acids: CASSYPGQANYEQYF. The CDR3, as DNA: TGTGCCAGCAGCTACCCCGGACAGGCGAATTACGAGCAGTACTTC.

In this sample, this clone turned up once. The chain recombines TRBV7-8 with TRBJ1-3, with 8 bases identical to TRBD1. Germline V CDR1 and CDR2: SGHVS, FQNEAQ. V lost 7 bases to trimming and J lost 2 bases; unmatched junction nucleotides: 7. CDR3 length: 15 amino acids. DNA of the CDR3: TGTGCCAGCAACACTGGACAGGGTGCTGGAAACACCATATATTTT. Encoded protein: CASNTGQGAGNTIYF.